The source of this T cell receptor beta chain is a study of a mutant IDH1 vaccine in newly diagnosed glioma. This sample's time point: week 35, safety follow-up. In the vaccine, a single dose held 300 ug of the mutant IDH1 20-mer peptide, along with topical imiquimod. Across weeks 1, 3, 5, 7, 11, 15, 19 and 23, patients received a vaccination each time, eight in all. Profiling relied on immunoSEQ multiplex PCR, and the TCRdb table lists in-frame clones only, not all of them. The sample holds approximately 30,000 clones; roughly 80% are singletons and the top ten take roughly 8.8%. Turning to this clone: Its antigen is as yet unknown.

The CDR3 consists of 15 residues. Germline V lookup: CDR1 MGHRA, CDR2 YSYEKL. Trimming removed 5 bases from V and 1 base from J, with 12 bases in between. This chain links TRBV4-1 with TRBJ1-5; no definite D call. This sample comprised PBMCs, obtained from a glioma patient whose treatment included an IDH1 peptide vaccine. This TCR derives from a woman between 25 and 40 years old with glioma. Some clones in this sample may be carry-over from other donors' samples. CDR3 in amino acids: CASSTWVGSNQPQHF. The CDR3 DNA sequence: TGCGCCAGCAGCACCTGGGTCGGGAGCAATCAGCCCCAGCATTTT.